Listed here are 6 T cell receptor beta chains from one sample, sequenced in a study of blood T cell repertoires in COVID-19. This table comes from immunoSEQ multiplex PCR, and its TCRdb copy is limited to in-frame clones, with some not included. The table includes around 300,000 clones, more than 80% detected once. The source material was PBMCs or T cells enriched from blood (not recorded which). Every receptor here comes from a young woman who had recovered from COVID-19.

The CDR3 DNA is TGTGCCAGCAGCTTCCCAGTTTACGAGCAGTACTTC. As protein: CASSFPVYEQYF. This chain links TRBV7-2 with TRBJ2-7; D is unclear. The V gene's germline CDR1 is SGHTA and CDR2 FQGNSA. The CDR3 is 12 residues long. Between the trimmed V and J ends, which lost 3 bases and 4 bases, there was a span of 7 bases.

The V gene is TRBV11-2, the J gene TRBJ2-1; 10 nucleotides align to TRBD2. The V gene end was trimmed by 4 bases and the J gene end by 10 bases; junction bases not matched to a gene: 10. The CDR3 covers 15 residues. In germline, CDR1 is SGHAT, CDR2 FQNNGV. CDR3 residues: CASSYRPSGGDEQFF. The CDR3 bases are TGTGCCAGCAGCTACCGGCCTAGCGGGGGCGACGAGCAGTTCTTC.

CDR3 coding DNA: TGTGCCAGCAGCCCTGTAGCGGGGGGGAGTTTGAATGAGCAGTTCTTC. It specifies CASSPVAGGSLNEQFF. The V gene is TRBV11-3, the J gene TRBJ2-1, with 11 bases identical to TRBD2. The CDR3 has 16 residues. Losses at the gene ends were 5 bases for V and 7 bases for J; bases not matched to a gene: 10. Germline V lookup: CDR1 SGHNT, CDR2 YENEEA.

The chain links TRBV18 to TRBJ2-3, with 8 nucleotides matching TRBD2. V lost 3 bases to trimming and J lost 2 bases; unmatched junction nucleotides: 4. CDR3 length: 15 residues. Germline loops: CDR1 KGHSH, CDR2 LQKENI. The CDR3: CASSPSGGDTDTQYF. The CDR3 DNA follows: TGTGCCAGCTCACCCAGCGGGGGAGACACAGATACGCAGTATTTT.

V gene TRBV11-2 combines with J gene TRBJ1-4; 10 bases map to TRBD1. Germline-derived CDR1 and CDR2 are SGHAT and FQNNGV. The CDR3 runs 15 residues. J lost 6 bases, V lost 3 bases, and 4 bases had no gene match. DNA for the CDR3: TGTGCCAGCAGCTTTGACAGGGGGCGGTATGAAAAACTGTTTTTT. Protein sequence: CASSFDRGRYEKLFF.

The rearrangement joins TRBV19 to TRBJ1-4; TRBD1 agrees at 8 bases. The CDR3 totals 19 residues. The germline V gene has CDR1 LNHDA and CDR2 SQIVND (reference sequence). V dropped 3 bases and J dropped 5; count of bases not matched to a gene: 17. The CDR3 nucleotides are TGTGCCAGTAGTATCCAGCGTTTGGCAGGGGGCCCAATCAATGAAAAACTGTTTTTT. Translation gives CASSIQRLAGGPINEKLFF. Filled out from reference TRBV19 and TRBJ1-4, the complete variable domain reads DGGITQSPKYLFRKEGQNVTLSCEQNLNHDAMYWYRQDPGQGLRLIYYSQIVNDFQKGDIAEGYSVSREKKESFPLTVTSAQKNPTAFYLCASSIQRLAGGPINEKLFFGSGTQLSVL.